This T cell receptor (beta chain) came from a study of blood T cell repertoires in COVID-19. As for the study in general: In each case, the material was cDNA or gDNA derived from T cells, B-cell-depleted T cells, or PBMCs.

Study processing details: Estimation of nucleated cell counts relied on the amplification of reference gene primers. Assay used: immunoSEQ multiplex PCR; TCRdb lists only in-frame clones, some missing. Clonal size and the V and J genes are those of that table, whereas D and trimming came from the DNA. This table has fewer than 300,000 clones, 88% appearing once. The germline V and J ends were trimmed by 6 bases and 1 base, with 10 bases remaining between them. Germline CDR1 SGDLS, CDR2 YYNGEE. The CDR3 is 14 amino acids. Clinical histories supplied by participants themselves formed the basis of cohort assignment.

This chain uses TRBV9 with TRBJ1-4; possibly TRBD1 for D (5 bases). Sequenced material: PBMCs or T cells enriched from blood (not recorded which). The clonotype comes from a woman between 35 and 50 years old with acute COVID-19. In nucleotides, the CDR3 is TGTGCCAGCACATCGGGGGTAACTAATGAAAAACTGTTTTTT. This encodes CASTSGVTNEKLFF.